This TCR beta chain originates from a study of PD-1 blockade in classical Hodgkin lymphoma. Study outcomes and limitations: Complete responders' baseline diversity resembled that of newly diagnosed patients. Patients were excluded if nivolumab began under 1 year after ASCT (the autologous transplant).

Generated by immunoSEQ multiplex PCR, the TCRdb table keeps only in-frame clones and is missing some. In the table there are fewer than 45,000 clones, 60% to 70% of which are singletons. This CDR3 contains 15 residues. The V gene's germline CDR1 is SGHNT and CDR2 YYREEE (reference sequence). Trimming shortened V by 4 bases and J by 1 base, and 11 bases separated the two germline ends. Points on this clone: Its antigen is unidentified.

Time point of the sample: cycle 4 day 1 (C4D1), after 6 weeks of nivolumab. Every patient experienced relapse after autologous stem cell transplantation, and brentuximab vedotin exposure varied. This chain joins TRBV5-4 and TRBJ2-2; D remains ambiguous. This TCR was recovered from a human donor with classical Hodgkin lymphoma. Here the sequenced sample was peripheral blood mononuclear cells (PBMCs), taken before the fourth cycle of nivolumab. The CDR3 DNA reads TGTGCCAGCAGCCCGACCTACAGGAACACCGGGGAGCTGTTTTTT. This codes for CASSPTYRNTGELFF. Full variable domain (remainder filled in from reference TRBV5-4 and TRBJ2-2): ETGVTQSPTHLIKTRGQQVTLRCSSQSGHNTVSWYQQALGQGPQFIFQYYREEENGRGNFPPRFSGLQFPNYSSELNVNALELDDSALYLCASSPTYRNTGELFFGEGSRLTVL.